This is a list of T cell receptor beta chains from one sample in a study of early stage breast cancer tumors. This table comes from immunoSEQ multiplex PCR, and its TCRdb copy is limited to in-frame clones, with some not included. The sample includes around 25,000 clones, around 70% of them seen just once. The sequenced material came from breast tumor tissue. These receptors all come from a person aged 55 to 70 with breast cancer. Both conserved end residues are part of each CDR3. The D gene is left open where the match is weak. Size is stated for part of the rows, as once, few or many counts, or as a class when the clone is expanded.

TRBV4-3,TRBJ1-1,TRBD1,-,TGCGCCAGCAGCCAAGATCCCCTCCAGGGGGCGGGTTGGGAAGCTTTCTTT,CASSQDPLQGAGWEAFF
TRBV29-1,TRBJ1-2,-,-,TGCAGCGTTGAAAAGGGAGAAAGGTATGGCTACACCTTC,CSVEKGERYGYTF
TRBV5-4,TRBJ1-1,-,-,TGTGCCAGCAGCTTGGTATCAGGCGACACTGAAGCTTTCTTT,CASSLVSGDTEAFF
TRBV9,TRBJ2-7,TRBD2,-,TGTGCCAGCAGCGTAAGGACTAGGGACGAGTACTTC,CASSVRTRDEYF
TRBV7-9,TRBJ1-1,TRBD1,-,TGTGCCAGCAGCTTAGGACAGGGGATCGCTGAAGCTTTCTTT,CASSLGQGIAEAFF
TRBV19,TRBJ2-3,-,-,TGTGCCAGTAGTACCCTCCTCACAGATACGCAGTATTTT,CASSTLLTDTQYF
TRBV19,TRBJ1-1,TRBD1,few,TGTGCCAGTAGCCCCGGGACAGGGAAAGCTTTCTTT,CASSPGTGKAFF
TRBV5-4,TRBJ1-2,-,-,TGTGCCAGCAGCTTGGGTTACAGGGAAGCTAACTATGGCTACACCTTC,CASSLGYREANYGYTF
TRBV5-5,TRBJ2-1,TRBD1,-,TGTGCCAGCAGCTTCCTCCGGGACAGGGGTTTTGGAGAGTTCTTC,CASSFLRDRGFGEFF
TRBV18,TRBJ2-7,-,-,TGTGCCAGCTCTCCGTGGAAGGGGGATGTATACGAGCAGTACTTC,CASSPWKGDVYEQYF
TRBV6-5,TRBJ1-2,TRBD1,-,TGTGCCAGCAGTTACTCAGGGACAGGCGGCTACACCTTC,CASSYSGTGGYTF
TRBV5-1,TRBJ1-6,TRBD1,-,TGCGCCAGCCGGGACAGGGACGATTCACCCCTCCACTTT,CASRDRDDSPLHF
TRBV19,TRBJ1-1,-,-,TGTGCCACCAACGGGGGTTTGTACACTGAAGCTTTCTTT,CATNGGLYTEAFF
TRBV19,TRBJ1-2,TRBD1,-,TGTGCCAGTAGTTCGACAGGGGGCAACTATGGCTACACCTTC,CASSSTGGNYGYTF
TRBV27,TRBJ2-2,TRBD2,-,TGTGCCAGCAGCTTGACTAGCGGATCATCCGGGGAGCTGTTTTTT,CASSLTSGSSGELFF
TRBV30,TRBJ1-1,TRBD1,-,TGTGCCTGGGCGGGACAGATGAACACTGAAGCTTTCTTT,CAWAGQMNTEAFF
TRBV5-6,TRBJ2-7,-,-,TGTGCCAGCAGCTTGCTGGGCATCGAGCAGTACTTC,CASSLLGIEQYF
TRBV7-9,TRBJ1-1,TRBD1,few,TGTGCCAGCAGCTGGGACAGCATGAACACTGAAGCTTTCTTT,CASSWDSMNTEAFF
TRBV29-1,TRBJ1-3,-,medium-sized,TGCAGCGTTGAAGATCAGGAGGGACTCTCTGGAAACACCATATATTTT,CSVEDQEGLSGNTIYF
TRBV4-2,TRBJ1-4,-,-,TGTGCCAGCAGCCAAGCGCGGGACGTTATTATGGGAACTAATGAAAAACTGTTTTTT,CASSQARDVIMGTNEKLFF
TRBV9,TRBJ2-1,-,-,TGTGCCAGCAGCGTAGATGGCCTAGCATACAATGAGCAGTTCTTC,CASSVDGLAYNEQFF
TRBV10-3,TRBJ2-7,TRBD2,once,TGTGCCATCTCCCGGACTAGCGGGACTATCGAGCAGTACTTC,CAISRTSGTIEQYF
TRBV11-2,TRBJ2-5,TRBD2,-,TGTGCCAGCAGCCCACGGGGCAGCGGGGCCCATCAAGAGACCCAGTACTTC,CASSPRGSGAHQETQYF
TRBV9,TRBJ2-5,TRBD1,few,TGTGCCAGCAGCCCCTGGGACAGGGGAGAGACCCAGTACTTC,CASSPWDRGETQYF
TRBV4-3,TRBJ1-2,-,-,TGCGCCAGCAGCCAAGGTCCAGGGACTAACTATGGCTACACCTTC,CASSQGPGTNYGYTF
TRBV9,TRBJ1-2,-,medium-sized,TGTGCCAGCAGCATCCGGGACACTTTCTATGGCTACACCTTC,CASSIRDTFYGYTF
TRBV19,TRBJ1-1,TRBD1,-,TGTGCCAGTAGTTCCTACCGGGACAGGGGGCCCGAGGCTTTCTTT,CASSSYRDRGPEAFF
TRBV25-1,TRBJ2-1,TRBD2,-,TGTGCCTATACCGGGACTAGAAATGAGCAGTTCTTC,CAYTGTRNEQFF
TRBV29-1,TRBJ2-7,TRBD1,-,TGCAGCGTCCCACAGGGGGGTAGGAACGAGCAGTACTTC,CSVPQGGRNEQYF
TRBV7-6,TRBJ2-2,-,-,TGTGCCAGCAGCTTAGTATCTGGTGGCAGTTACACCGGGGAGCTGTTTTTT,CASSLVSGGSYTGELFF
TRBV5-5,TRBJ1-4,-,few,TGTGCCAGCAGCTCAATACAGGGTGCTAATGAAAAACTGTTTTTT,CASSSIQGANEKLFF
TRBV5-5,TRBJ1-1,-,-,TGTGCCAGCAGCTGGGGGCAAGGTACTAACACTGAAGCTTTCTTT,CASSWGQGTNTEAFF
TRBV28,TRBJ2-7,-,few,TGTGCCAGCAGTTTACGGACAGTTATCTACGAGCAGTACTTC,CASSLRTVIYEQYF
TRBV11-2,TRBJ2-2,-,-,TGTGCCAGCAGCCCCGGACTTGATTACACCGGGGAGCTGTTTTTT,CASSPGLDYTGELFF
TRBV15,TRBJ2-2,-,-,TGTGCCACCAGCAGAGTTATGCTACGGGCCGGGGAGCTGTTTTTT,CATSRVMLRAGELFF
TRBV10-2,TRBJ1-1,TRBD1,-,TGCGCCAGCGAGGGGGCGGGGAACACTGAAGCTTTCTTT,CASEGAGNTEAFF
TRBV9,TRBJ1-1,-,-,TGTGCCAGCAGCGTAGTATCAGGGATGAACACTGAAGCTTTCTTT,CASSVVSGMNTEAFF
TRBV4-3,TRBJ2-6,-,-,TGCGCCAGCAGCCCCTGGGGGGGCGGGGATCTCTCTGGGGCCAACGTCCTGACTTTC,CASSPWGGGDLSGANVLTF
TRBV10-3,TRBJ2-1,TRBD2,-,TGTGCCATCTCGACGGGAGGAAATTCCTACAATGAGCAGTTCTTC,CAISTGGNSYNEQFF
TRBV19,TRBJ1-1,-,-,TGTGCCAGTAGTATAGGGGGGCTTAGGGGGGAAGCTTTCTTT,CASSIGGLRGEAFF
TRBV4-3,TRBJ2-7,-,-,TGCGCCAGCAGCCAAGATCCCTTCTACGAGCAGTACTTC,CASSQDPFYEQYF
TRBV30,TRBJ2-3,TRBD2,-,TGTGCCTGGAGTAGCTATGGACTAGATGCAGATACGCAGTATTTT,CAWSSYGLDADTQYF
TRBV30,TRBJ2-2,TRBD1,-,TGTGCCTGGAGTGGACAGGGGGGGACCGGGGAGCTGTTTTTT,CAWSGQGGTGELFF